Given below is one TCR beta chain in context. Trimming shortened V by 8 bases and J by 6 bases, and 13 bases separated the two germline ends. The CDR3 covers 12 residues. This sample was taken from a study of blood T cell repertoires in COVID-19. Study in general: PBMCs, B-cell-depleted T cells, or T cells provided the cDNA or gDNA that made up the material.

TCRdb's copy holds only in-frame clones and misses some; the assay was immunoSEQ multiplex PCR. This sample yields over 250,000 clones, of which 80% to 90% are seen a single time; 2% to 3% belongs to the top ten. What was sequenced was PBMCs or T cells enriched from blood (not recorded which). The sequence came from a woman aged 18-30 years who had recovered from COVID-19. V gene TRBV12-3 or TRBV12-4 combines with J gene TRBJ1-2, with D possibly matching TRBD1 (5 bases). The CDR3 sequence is CASGGLNDGYTF. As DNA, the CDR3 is TGTGCCAGCGGGGGGTTAAACGATGGCTACACCTTC.